This T cell receptor beta chain originates from a study of blood T cells in healthy people across ages. Study-wide points: Fewer expanded clones and more diversity marked long-lived versus aged donors.

For the second PCR, which ran for roughly 6 to 12 cycles, a sample-barcoded 5' primer and a J-beta primer mix were used. Every single cDNA molecule received a tag from a template-switch adaptor with 12 random nucleotides. Every sample produced at least 2.5 million CDR3-containing paired-end reads. Using its own MiXCR run on the 5' RACE reads, TCRdb lists one record per CDR3 protein. The sample includes approximately 1.5 million distinct CDR3 sequences, approximately 39% of them seen just once. The authors drew about 9.9 milliliters of peripheral blood from each donor. With respect to this clonotype: Antigen: not known.

Trimming shortened V by 0 bases and J by 6 bases, and 12 bases separated the two germline ends. Germline CDR1 is LGHNA and CDR2 is YSLEER. The CDR3 has 15 amino acids. The rearrangement joins TRBV4-3 to TRBJ1-5; D call uncertain. The sequencing input was blood. The sequence was collected from a young woman in good health. CDR3 nucleotides: TGCGCCAGCAGCCAAGATCCTGCGGGTAGTCAGCCCCAGCATTTT. It translates to CASSQDPAGSQPQHF.